This TCR beta chain appears in the sequencing data of a study of OX40 agonist ivuxolimab in advanced cancers. Study background: Patients were 82.7% male with ages roughly 20 to 85, mean 60.

CDR3 length: 14 residues. Germline CDR1 is MNHEY and CDR2 is SVGAGI. V lost 0 bases, J lost 6 bases, and 10 bases lay in between. TCRdb's copy holds only in-frame clones and misses some; the assay was immunoSEQ multiplex PCR. The table has nearly 80,000 clones, roughly 87% seen once. This receptor was obtained from an adult with an advanced solid tumor such as melanoma, head and neck, liver or kidney cancer. The sequencing here drew on CD4+ or CD8+ T cells sorted from blood, taken in a trial of the OX40 agonist ivuxolimab. The chain combines TRBV6-5 with TRBJ2-3; possibly TRBD1 for D (5 bases). CDR3 bases: TGTGCCAGCAGTTACTCCCCAGGGCGGGATACGCAGTATTTT. This gives the protein CASSYSPGRDTQYF.